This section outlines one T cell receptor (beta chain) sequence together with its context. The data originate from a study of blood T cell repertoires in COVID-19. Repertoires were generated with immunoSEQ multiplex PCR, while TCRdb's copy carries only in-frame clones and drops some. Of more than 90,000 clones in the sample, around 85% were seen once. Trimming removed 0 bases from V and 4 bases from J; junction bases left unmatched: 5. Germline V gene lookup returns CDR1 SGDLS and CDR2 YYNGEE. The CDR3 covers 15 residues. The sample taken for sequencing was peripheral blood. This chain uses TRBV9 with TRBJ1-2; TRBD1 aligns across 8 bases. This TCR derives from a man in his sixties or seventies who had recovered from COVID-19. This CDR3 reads CASSVDRGRPYGYTF. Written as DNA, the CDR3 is TGTGCCAGCAGCGTAGACAGGGGGAGACCCTATGGCTACACCTTC.